A single sample gave rise to the 10 T cell receptor beta chains below, sequenced in a study of blood T cell repertoires in COVID-19 (dated by TCRdb to the early 2020s). Receptors were amplified or captured by the immunoSEQ multiplex PCR assay. This is the immuneACCESS table as TCRdb keeps it, with only in-frame sequences that have V and J called. A part of the clones is gone; compared with another copy, unresolved V genes explain less than half, and the rest is unexplained. For this sample there are about 180,000 clones; around 80% appear just once. The ten largest clones represent approximately 12% of the sample. Sequenced material: peripheral blood. The receptors were gathered from a woman aged 80 or older with COVID-19, enrolled during active disease.

The rearrangement uses TRBV4-1 and TRBJ2-3, with 7 bases that match TRBD1. From germline, CDR1 is MGHRA and CDR2 YSYEKL. J was trimmed by 2 bases and V by 4 bases; bases with no gene match: 3. This CDR3 has 14 residues. CDR3 loop: CASSPTGFTDTQYF. CDR3 nucleotides: TGCGCCAGCAGCCCGACAGGGTTCACAGATACGCAGTATTTT.

The chain has TRBV4-2 and TRBJ1-1; no definite D call. CDR1 is LGHNA and CDR2 is YNFKEQ in the germline V gene. The V and J ends lost 5 bases and 2 bases respectively, with 12 bases between them. The CDR3 spans 14 residues. The chain's CDR3 is CASSIPGLNTEAFF. CDR3 nucleotide sequence: TGTGCCAGCAGCATTCCGGGTCTCAACACTGAAGCTTTCTTT.

The genes are TRBV28 and TRBJ2-2; 11 bases map to TRBD2. The junction had 6 bases not matched to a gene; V was cut back by 6 bases and J by 6 bases. Germline V lookup: CDR1 MDHEN, CDR2 SYDVKM. CDR3 length equals 15 residues. Here the CDR3 reads CASRRLAGRAGELFF. DNA for the CDR3: TGTGCCAGCAGGCGACTAGCGGGGCGGGCCGGGGAGCTGTTTTTT.

The rearrangement uses TRBV6-6 and TRBJ1-1; D is unclear. The germline gives CDR1 MNHNY, CDR2 SVGAGI (reference sequence). The CDR3 spans 14 residues. The germline V and J ends were trimmed by 0 bases and 4 bases, with 9 bases remaining between them. The CDR3 is CASSYSPESTEAFF. The CDR3 DNA reads as TGTGCCAGCAGTTACTCTCCGGAGAGCACTGAAGCTTTCTTT.

The rearrangement uses TRBV29-1 and TRBJ2-5; maybe TRBD1 (7 bases). CDR1 SQVTM and CDR2 ANQGSEA come from the germline V gene. Between the trimmed V and J ends, which lost 5 bases and 3 bases, there was a span of 16 bases. This CDR3 contains 14 residues. The CDR3: CSVSVGRGEETQYF. The CDR3 nucleotides are TGCAGCGTTTCTGTCGGCAGGGGGGAAGAGACCCAGTACTTC. Variable domain in full (rest from reference TRBV29-1 and TRBJ2-5): SAVISQKPSRDICQRGTSLTIQCQVDSQVTMMFWYRQQPGQSLTLIATANQGSEATYESGFVIDKFPISRPNLTFSTLTVSNMSPEDSSIYLCSVSVGRGEETQYFGPGTRLLVL.

This sequence joins TRBV5-1 and TRBJ2-1; 9 nucleotides agree with TRBD1. V gave up 2 bases and J gave up 4 bases; unmatched junction bases: 7. This CDR3 comprises 16 residues. Germline-derived CDR1 and CDR2 are SGHRS and YFSETQ. The CDR3 reads CASSFEPGQGYNEQFF. Written as DNA, the CDR3 is TGCGCCAGCAGCTTTGAGCCGGGACAGGGATACAATGAGCAGTTCTTC.

The V call is TRBV28, the J call TRBJ2-3; TRBD2 aligns across 10 bases. Trimming at V came to 3 bases and at J to 6 bases, leaving 6 bases not matched to a gene. The CDR3 covers 15 residues. Germline CDR1 reads MDHEN; CDR2 reads SYDVKM. The CDR3 protein is CASSFRLAGADTQYF. The CDR3 DNA reads as TGTGCCAGCAGTTTTCGGCTAGCGGGAGCTGATACGCAGTATTTT.

The chain uses TRBV7-9 and TRBJ1-2; D is possibly TRBD1 (5 bases). V was trimmed by 2 bases and J by 3 bases, leaving 13 bases between them. The germline V gene has CDR1 SEHNR and CDR2 FQNEAQ (reference sequence). The CDR3 consists of 15 residues. The DNA of the CDR3 is TGTGCCAGCAGCTTAAGGAGGGGACCATACTATGGCTACACCTTC. Residues: CASSLRRGPYYGYTF.

V is TRBV11-1 and J is TRBJ1-1; TRBD1 might be the D (5 bases). This CDR3 is built from 14 residues. Trimming left V 2 bases short and J 1 base short, with 8 bases between. Germline-derived CDR1 and CDR2 are SGHAT and FQDESV (reference sequence). For the CDR3, the DNA is TGTGCCAGCAGCTTACAGGGTGGGAACACTGAAGCTTTCTTT. This codes for CASSLQGGNTEAFF.

The chain joins TRBV28 to TRBJ2-3; 7 bases align to TRBD1. With V trimmed by 6 bases and J by 2 bases, 8 bases remained unmatched. Per the germline V gene, CDR1 is MDHEN and CDR2 is SYDVKM. The CDR3 totals 15 residues. CDR3 bases: TGTGCCAGCAGACCCACAGGGGCCACCACAGATACGCAGTATTTT. It is translated as CASRPTGATTDTQYF.